This T cell receptor (beta chain) was retrieved from a study of T cell repertoires in cytomegalovirus infection. Study-wide background: Epitope selection comprised recently identified HLA-C-restricted CMV epitopes and well-studied HLA-B-restricted CMV epitopes.

A note on this clonotype: Its specificity is unknown.

One entry per CDR3 protein, called by TCRdb with MiXCR from the reads. The sample includes roughly 920,000 distinct CDR3 sequences, 30% to 40% of them seen just once. Study-wide results and limits: HLA-C-restricted CMV clonotypes gave the most frequent clonotype in two of eight donors.

The V gene end was trimmed by 4 bases and the J gene end by 5 bases; junction bases not matched to a gene: 11. The length of the CDR3 is 16 residues. The source material was cultured CD8+ T cells from PBMCs, sampled from culture after CMV antigen stimulation. The sequence was obtained from a human donor in good health (CMV status not recorded). Some clones in this sample may be carry-over from other donors' samples. The gene calls are TRBV12-3 or TRBV12-4 and TRBJ2-5; 9 bases are a match to TRBD2. As DNA, the CDR3 is TGTGCCAGCAGTTCCGGGAGTAGCGGGGGCTGGGAGACCCAGTACTTC. This codes for CASSSGSSGGWETQYF.